The TCR beta chain under discussion was sequenced for a study of CD8+CD57+ T cells in acquired aplastic anemia. Study-level findings and limits: With respect to CD8+ Simpson's diversity, patients and controls did not differ significantly. Researchers report that 25 to 30 CD8+ CDR3 sequences appeared in both patients and controls.

This clonotype was observed a few times. Its target is not known. Genomic DNA acted as the template from which TCR beta VDJ combination and CDR3 sequence profiling were carried out. TCRdb passed the reads through MiXCR, listing each CDR3 protein once. This sample has fewer than 200,000 distinct CDR3 sequences, with around 50% found just once. In germline, CDR1 is LNHDA, CDR2 SQIVND (reference sequence). The CDR3 is 13 residues long. Trimming took off 5 bases at V and 12 bases at J, with 14 bases between the two ends. Those patients picked for sequencing had displayed CD8+CD57+ cell expansion on flow cytometry. Everyone among the patients had severe acquired aplastic anemia.

The material sequenced was sorted CD4+, CD8+, or CD8+CD57+ T cells (not recorded which) from PBMCs. The origin of this receptor is a human donor with aplastic anemia. This rearrangement joins TRBV19 to TRBJ1-6; D might be TRBD1 (6 bases). This chain's CDR3 is CASSHGQRQPLHF. CDR3 DNA sequence: TGTGCCAGTAGTCACGGACAGAGACAACCCCTCCACTTT. Complete variable domain (other parts from reference TRBV19 and TRBJ1-6): DGGITQSPKYLFRKEGQNVTLSCEQNLNHDAMYWYRQDPGQGLRLIYYSQIVNDFQKGDIAEGYSVSREKKESFPLTVTSAQKNPTAFYLCASSHGQRQPLHFGNGTRLTVT.